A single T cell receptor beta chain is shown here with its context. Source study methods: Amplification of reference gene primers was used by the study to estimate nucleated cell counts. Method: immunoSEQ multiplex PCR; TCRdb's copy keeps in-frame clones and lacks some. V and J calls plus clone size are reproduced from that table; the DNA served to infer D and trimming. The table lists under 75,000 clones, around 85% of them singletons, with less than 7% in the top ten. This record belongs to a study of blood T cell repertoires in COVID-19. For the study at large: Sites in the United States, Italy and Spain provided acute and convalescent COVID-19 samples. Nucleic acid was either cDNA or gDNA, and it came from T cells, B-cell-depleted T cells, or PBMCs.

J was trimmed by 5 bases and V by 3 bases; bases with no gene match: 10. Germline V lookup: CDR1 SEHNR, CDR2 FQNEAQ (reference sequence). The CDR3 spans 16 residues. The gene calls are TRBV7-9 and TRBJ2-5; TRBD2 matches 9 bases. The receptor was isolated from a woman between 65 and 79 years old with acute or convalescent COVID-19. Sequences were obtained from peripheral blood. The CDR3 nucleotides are TGTGCCAGCAGCTTTCTAGCGGGGCTAGTGGGGGAGACCCAGTACTTC. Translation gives CASSFLAGLVGETQYF. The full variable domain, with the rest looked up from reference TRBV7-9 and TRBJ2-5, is DTGVSQNPRHKITKRGQNVTFRCDPISEHNRLYWYRQTLGQGPEFLTYFQNEAQLEKSRLLSDRFSAERPKGSFSTLEIQRTEQGDSAMYLCASSFLAGLVGETQYFGPGTRLLVL.